This TCR beta chain was profiled in a study of T cells in localized non-small cell lung cancer. The method was immunoSEQ multiplex PCR; TCRdb's version includes in-frame clones alone and lacks a portion of them. In the table there are about 1,400 clones, around 21% of which are singletons. To note about this clone: The antigen remains unidentified.

General study findings and limits: The greatest T cell clonality was found in uninvolved adjacent lung (higher than in tumor).

The CDR3 is 13 amino acids. Trimming at V came to 6 bases and at J to 10 bases, leaving 10 bases not matched to a gene. The V gene is TRBV23-1, the J gene TRBJ1-1, with 8 bases lining up with TRBD1. TRBV23-1 qualifies as an ORF whose function is uncertain. Sequencing was performed on lung tumor tissue, taken before any cancer treatment. This receptor was taken from a male donor older than 55 with stage II squamous cell lung carcinoma. The CDR3 bases are TGCGCCAGCAGCCGTCCGACAGGGGTGTCAGCTTTCTTT. Amino acid sequence: CASSRPTGVSAFF.